This T cell receptor (beta chain) was sequenced in a study of T cells after yellow fever vaccination. About the research overall: Any fraction with a low cell number was prepared using SMART-Seq v4 Ultra Low Input. Whole-study results and caveats: Abundant contaminating clonotypes from the bulk population could appear in FACS-sorted repertoires. The study re-detected most primary-vaccination clones after the booster (roughly 96% CD4, roughly 88% CD8).

Comments on this clonotype: The target antigen is unknown.

In making TCR cDNA, 5'RACE template switching added a universal primer site and UMIs to it. Each CDR3 protein is one row after TCRdb ran MiXCR on the 5' RACE reads. The top ten hold 20% to 25% of the sample, which has some 350,000 distinct CDR3 sequences, 4.1% seen once. This CDR3 region has 14 residues. The ends were cut back, 10 bases at V and 7 bases at J, with 19 bases in the middle. The germline V gene has CDR1 MDHEN and CDR2 SYDVKM. This clonotype was sampled from a man aged 18 to 30 who received the YFV17D yellow fever vaccine. The V call is TRBV28, the J call TRBJ1-4; no clear D. The specimen was PBMCs, collected 5 days after the yellow fever booster vaccination. The CDR3 loop reads CATQERVGIEKLFF. The CDR3 DNA reads as TGTGCCACCCAGGAAAGGGTCGGAATTGAAAAACTGTTTTTT.